This is a list of T cell receptor beta chains from one sample in a study of CD8 T cells in Susac syndrome. MiXCR, applied by TCRdb to the immunoSEQ multiplex PCR reads, yields one record per CDR3 protein. The sample records hundreds of thousands of distinct CDR3 sequences, roughly 92% being singletons. The sample taken for sequencing was CD8+ T cells from PBMCs. The receptors here all came from a human donor with multiple sclerosis. Both conserved end residues are part of each CDR3. A D gene is named only where the DNA matches it firmly. Clone size appears in some rows only: once, few, many, or a class for an expanded clone.

clone size	V gene	J gene	D gene	CDR3 DNA	CDR3 protein
NA	TRBV9	TRBJ1-6	NA	TGTGCCAGCAGCGTAGAGGGGGGTAGCTCCTATAATTCACCCCTCCACTTT	CASSVEGGSSYNSPLHF
NA	TRBV12-3/TRBV12-4	TRBJ2-1	TRBD2	TGTGCCAGCAGTTACCGCGGGAGGTGGCAGTTCTTC	CASSYRGRWQFF
few	TRBV4-2	TRBJ1-1	NA	TGTGCCAGCAGCCAAGCGAGTACAGAAGCTTTCTTT	CASSQASTEAFF
NA	TRBV12-3/TRBV12-4	TRBJ2-1	NA	TGTGCCAGCAGTCCGCCTTACAATGAGCAGTTCTTC	CASSPPYNEQFF
once	TRBV2	TRBJ2-2	NA	TGTGCCAGCAGTGAAGAGGCCCCGAGCACCGGGGAGCTGTTTTTT	CASSEEAPSTGELFF
NA	TRBV20-1	TRBJ2-3	NA	TGCAGTGTTAAGGTGCGGGGCCATACCCCAGATACGCAGTATTTT	CSVKVRGHTPDTQYF
NA	TRBV7-2	TRBJ2-1	NA	TGTGCCAGCGACCAGGGATTATACAATGAGCAGTTCTTC	CASDQGLYNEQFF
NA	TRBV6-4	TRBJ1-2	NA	TGTGCCAGCAGTGAGGGGTCCCTGGGGAACTATGGCTACACCTTC	CASSEGSLGNYGYTF
NA	TRBV12-5	TRBJ1-6	NA	TGTGCTAGTGGTCCCGGGACTGGAAATTCCCCCCTCCACTTT	CASGPGTGNSPLHF
NA	TRBV7-6	TRBJ1-5	NA	TGTGCCAGCAGCTCTAGCGGGAGTCAGCCCCAGCATTTT	CASSSSGSQPQHF
NA	TRBV27	TRBJ1-2	NA	TGTGCCAGCAGTCCGACCGACAGAAACTATGGCTACACCTTC	CASSPTDRNYGYTF
once	TRBV6-5	TRBJ2-7	NA	TGTGCCAGCAGTTATCGAGGTGGGACCGGTGCCTACGAGCAGTACTTC	CASSYRGGTGAYEQYF
NA	TRBV6-5	TRBJ2-7	TRBD1	TGTGCCAGCAGAGGGACAGGGTTCCACGAGCAGTACTTC	CASRGTGFHEQYF
NA	TRBV4-1	TRBJ2-7	NA	TGCGCCAGCAGCCCCTACGGGGGCGGCTACGAGCAGTACTTC	CASSPYGGGYEQYF
NA	TRBV7-7	TRBJ2-2	NA	TGTGCTAGCAGCTTTAGCCCCGAAGTGAGCACCGGGGAGCTGTTTTTT	CASSFSPEVSTGELFF
NA	TRBV7-9	TRBJ2-3	NA	TGTGCCAGCAGCTTAGGGCGAGGGGTGACCCCCTCGGCAGATACGCAGTATTTT	CASSLGRGVTPSADTQYF
NA	TRBV4-1	TRBJ2-7	TRBD1	TGCGCCAGCAGCCCTTACGGACAGGTCTCCTACGAGCAGTACTTC	CASSPYGQVSYEQYF
NA	TRBV29-1	TRBJ2-7	NA	TGCAGCGTTGAAGATCTAGGCACCTCCTACGAGCAGTACTTC	CSVEDLGTSYEQYF
once	TRBV7-9	TRBJ1-2	NA	TGTGCCAGCAGCTTAGCGGGAGTTGAGGGTGATGGCTACACCTTC	CASSLAGVEGDGYTF
NA	TRBV6-5	TRBJ2-3	TRBD2	TGTGCCAGCAGTTACGTAGCGGGGGGCCCGGGAGATACGCAGTATTTT	CASSYVAGGPGDTQYF
few	TRBV6-5	TRBJ2-1	TRBD2	TGTGCCAGCAGTTACGAGGGACTAGACTACAATGAGCAGTTCTTC	CASSYEGLDYNEQFF
NA	TRBV6-5	TRBJ1-2	NA	TGTGCCAGCATCTCCGGGACGGACGGCTACACCTTC	CASISGTDGYTF
NA	TRBV9	TRBJ2-2	TRBD2	TGTGCCAGCAGCGGACTAGCGGGGGCCCCCGGGGAGCTGTTTTTT	CASSGLAGAPGELFF
NA	TRBV21-1	TRBJ2-1	NA	TGTGCCAGCAGCTCACCCCGAGACCTCTCCTACAATGAGCAGTTCTTC	CASSSPRDLSYNEQFF
NA	TRBV20-1	TRBJ1-2	NA	TGCAGTGCTAGGCCTGGGACGGTGGGATCCTATGGCTACACCTTC	CSARPGTVGSYGYTF
NA	TRBV7-9	TRBJ1-1	NA	TGTGCCAGCAGCCGCTTCCGGGGGGCGAGCAACACTGAAGCTTTCTTT	CASSRFRGASNTEAFF
NA	TRBV13	TRBJ2-7	TRBD1	TGTGCCAGCAGAACAGGTGGGGACAGGCTCTACGAGCAGTACTTC	CASRTGGDRLYEQYF
NA	TRBV10-3	TRBJ2-1	NA	TGTGCCATCAGCGATCTCTCCTACAATGAGCAGTTCTTC	CAISDLSYNEQFF
NA	TRBV2	TRBJ1-1	NA	TGTGCCAGCAGTGAAGGGAGGGCGGACACTGAAGCTTTCTTT	CASSEGRADTEAFF
NA	TRBV5-1	TRBJ2-7	NA	TGCGCCAGCAGCTTGGACGAGGGGCTTTTGGGCGAGCAGTACTTC	CASSLDEGLLGEQYF
NA	TRBV5-6	TRBJ1-1	NA	TGTGCCAGCAGCTTGGGTTTAGGGGGGGCGCTTCCTGAAGCTTTCTTT	CASSLGLGGALPEAFF
NA	TRBV18	TRBJ2-5	TRBD2	TGTGCCAGCTCGCAGACTAGCGGGGAGGAAGAGACCCAGTACTTC	CASSQTSGEEETQYF
NA	TRBV30	TRBJ1-1	NA	TGTGCCTGGACTCCCTCCGCCAACCGAGAAGCTTTCTTT	CAWTPSANREAFF
once	TRBV9	TRBJ2-7	TRBD2	TGTGCCAGCAGCTCCGGGAGCGGGACGGCGGACTACGAGCAGTACTTC	CASSSGSGTADYEQYF
NA	TRBV12-3/TRBV12-4	TRBJ1-3	NA	TGTGCCAGCAGTTTTCCCCCTCGCACCAACTCTGGAAACACCATATATTTT	CASSFPPRTNSGNTIYF
NA	TRBV3-1	TRBJ2-7	NA	TGTGCCAGCAGCCAAGGGTATTCCTACGAGCAGTACTTC	CASSQGYSYEQYF
NA	TRBV6-5	TRBJ1-1	NA	TGTGCCAGCAGTAACCCCTCGTTCGGCGCTAGTCGGACTGAAGCTTTCTTT	CASSNPSFGASRTEAFF
NA	TRBV9	TRBJ2-3	TRBD2	TGTGCCAGCAGCGTAAAAGGGCGGGAGAGCACAGATACGCAGTATTTT	CASSVKGRESTDTQYF
NA	TRBV19	TRBJ2-1	NA	TGTGCCAGTACCCTCGGCCCAGAGCAGTTCTTC	CASTLGPEQFF
NA	TRBV20-1	TRBJ1-2	TRBD1	TGCAGTGCTCGGGACAGGGGGTCCTATGGCTACACCTTC	CSARDRGSYGYTF
few	TRBV6-6	TRBJ1-1	NA	TGTGCCAGCAGTTTCCCTCCGTTGTCGAACACTGAAGCTTTCTTT	CASSFPPLSNTEAFF
once	TRBV29-1	TRBJ1-2	TRBD1	TGCAGCGTTGTTGGACAGGGGGTTGGCTACACCTTC	CSVVGQGVGYTF
NA	TRBV21-1	TRBJ2-5	NA	TGTGCCAGCAGCAAAGGGGCAGGGGTAGAAGAGACCCAGTACTTC	CASSKGAGVEETQYF
NA	TRBV19	TRBJ1-3	NA	TGTGCCAGTAGTATCCAACGATACTCTGGAAACACCATATATTTT	CASSIQRYSGNTIYF
NA	TRBV5-1	TRBJ2-5	NA	TGCGCCAGCAGCCTATGGGACTTGCGGGAGACCCAGTACTTC	CASSLWDLRETQYF
NA	TRBV9	TRBJ2-7	NA	TGTGCCAGCAGCGTAGCTTGGGGCTCCTACGAGCAGTACTTC	CASSVAWGSYEQYF
NA	TRBV9	TRBJ2-3	NA	TGTGCCAGCAGCGTGGAGGGTTCGGGCACAGATACGCAGTATTTT	CASSVEGSGTDTQYF
NA	TRBV7-2	TRBJ2-2	NA	TGTGCCAGCAGCTGGGGGCCTTACCCTCGGAGGGGTACCGGGGAGCTGTTTTTT	CASSWGPYPRRGTGELFF
NA	TRBV3-1	TRBJ2-1	NA	TGTGCCAGCAGCCAAGATTACAGTCCAGTCCCAAATGAGCAGTTCTTC	CASSQDYSPVPNEQFF
NA	TRBV9	TRBJ2-2	NA	TGTGCCAGCAGCGTAGGAGGAGCCGGCACCGGGGAGCTGTTTTTT	CASSVGGAGTGELFF
NA	TRBV11-2	TRBJ2-3	NA	TGTGCCAGCAGCTTAGATCCTACGGGATACCCTTACACAGATACGCAGTATTTT	CASSLDPTGYPYTDTQYF
NA	TRBV6-5	TRBJ1-5	TRBD1	TGTGCCAGCAGTTCCCCCCCGGACAGGGGAGGGCAGCCCCAGCATTTT	CASSSPPDRGGQPQHF
NA	TRBV6-5	TRBJ1-2	TRBD1	TGTGCCAGCAGGACGCAGGGGGTTGGGGGCTACACCTTC	CASRTQGVGGYTF
NA	TRBV12-3/TRBV12-4	TRBJ2-2	NA	TGTGCCAGCAGTTTTCGGGACTCGAACACCGGGGAGCTGTTTTTT	CASSFRDSNTGELFF